This T cell receptor beta chain was recorded in a study of blood T cell repertoires in COVID-19. Assay used: immunoSEQ multiplex PCR; TCRdb lists only in-frame clones, some missing. This table has approximately 360,000 clones, about 90% appearing once. This clone was detected only a few times. The V gene end was trimmed by 5 bases and the J gene end by 1 base; junction bases not matched to a gene: 11. CDR3 size: 17 residues. Germline V gives CDR1 MNHEY, CDR2 SMNVEV (reference sequence). The origin of this receptor is a man aged 35-49 years with acute or convalescent COVID-19. Sequenced material: peripheral blood. The V gene is TRBV27, the J gene TRBJ1-5, with 7 bases aligning to TRBD1. CDR3 nucleotide sequence: TGTGCCAGCAGTAGATACGGGACAGAGGTGAGCAATCAGCCCCAGCATTTT. Encoded protein: CASSRYGTEVSNQPQHF.